The T cell receptor (beta chain) under discussion was sequenced for a study of blood T cell repertoires in COVID-19. Background on the study: Some COVID-19 samples were acute and others convalescent; all came from the United States, Italy and Spain. T cells, B-cell-depleted T cells, or PBMCs provided the cDNA or gDNA that served as material.

In the study's own analysis: Estimates of nucleated cell counts were drawn from the amplification of reference gene primers. Profiling relied on immunoSEQ multiplex PCR, and the TCRdb table lists in-frame clones only, not all of them. The V and J calls and the clone size are those of that table, but D and trimming were determined from the DNA. The sample has approximately 290,000 clones, roughly 80% seen once. Patients in Seattle were enrolled during active infection, then followed longitudinally. Sequenced material: peripheral blood. The TCR originated in a person aged 70 to 79 with COVID-19, enrolled during active disease.

The CDR3 protein is CASSIRRGVPYEQYF. In DNA, the CDR3 is TGTGCCAGCAGCATCCGCCGGGGGGTACCCTACGAGCAGTACTTC. The chain carries TRBV5-5 and TRBJ2-7, with TRBD2 matching over 7 bases. Germline V CDR1 and CDR2: SGHKS, YYEKEE (reference sequence). Unmatched junction bases numbered 9, after V lost 4 bases and J lost 2 bases. The CDR3 has 15 amino acids.